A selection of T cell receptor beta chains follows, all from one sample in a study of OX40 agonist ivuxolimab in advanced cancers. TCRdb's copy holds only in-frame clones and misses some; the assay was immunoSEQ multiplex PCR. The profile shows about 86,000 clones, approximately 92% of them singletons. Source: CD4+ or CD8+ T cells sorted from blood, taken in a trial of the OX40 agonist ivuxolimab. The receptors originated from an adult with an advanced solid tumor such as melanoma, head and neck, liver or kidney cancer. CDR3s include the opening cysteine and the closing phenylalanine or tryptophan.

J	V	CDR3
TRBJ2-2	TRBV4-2	CASSQDTSLITGELFF
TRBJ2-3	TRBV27	CASGDRGRDTQYF
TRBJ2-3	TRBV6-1	CASTAGLHTQYF
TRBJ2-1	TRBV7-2	CASSSLAGEVEQFF
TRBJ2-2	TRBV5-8	CASSLTGYTGELFF
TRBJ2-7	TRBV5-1	CASRRIGQAEEQYF
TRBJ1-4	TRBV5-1	CASNPGPNNEKLFF
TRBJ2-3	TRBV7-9	CASSLSPTTDTQYF
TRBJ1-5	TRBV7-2	CASSIQGQINQPQHF
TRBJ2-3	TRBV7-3	CASSSGGSGDTQYF
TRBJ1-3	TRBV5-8	CASSNFLGSGNTIYF
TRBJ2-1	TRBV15	CATSRDSGNEQFF
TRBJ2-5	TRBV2	CASKKRTGVETQYF
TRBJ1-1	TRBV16	CASRRTANTEAFF
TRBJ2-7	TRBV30	CAWSVGVTSYEQYF
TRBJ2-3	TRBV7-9	CASSLAGGYDTQYF
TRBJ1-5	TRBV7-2	CASSLSLGLRSNQPQHF
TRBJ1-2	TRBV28	CASSPTGMYGYTF
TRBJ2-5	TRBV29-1	CSVDSVMETQYF
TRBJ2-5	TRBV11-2	CASSRDRGFQETQYF
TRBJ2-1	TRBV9	CASSEGPSGRSNNEQFF
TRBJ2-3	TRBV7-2	CASSSVAGGSTDTQYF
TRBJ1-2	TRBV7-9	CASSLDRGNYGYTF
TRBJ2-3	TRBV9	CASSPRGDDTQYF
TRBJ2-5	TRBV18	CASSPSARQETQYF
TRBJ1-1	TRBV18	CASSPADMNTEAFF
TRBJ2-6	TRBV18	CASSPLRSSGANVLTF
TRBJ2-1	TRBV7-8	CASSLVRGYNEQFF
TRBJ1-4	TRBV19	CASSRRTGVEKLFF
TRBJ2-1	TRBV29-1	CSVEGASGQDNNEQFF
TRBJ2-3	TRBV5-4	CASSLDVGVTQYF
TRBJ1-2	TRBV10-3	CAISAGGRVDGYTF
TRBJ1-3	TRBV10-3	CAISVQYSGNTIYF
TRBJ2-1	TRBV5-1	CASSFGAGSNEQFF
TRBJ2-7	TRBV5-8	CASSLVLWEFGEQYF
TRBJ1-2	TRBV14	CASSPTGHRGYTF
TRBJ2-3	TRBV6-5	CASSIPGSDTQYF
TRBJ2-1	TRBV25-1	CASRGTERSSYNEQFF
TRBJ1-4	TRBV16	CASSRSGTGSEKLFF